One sample yielded the 12 T cell receptor beta chains listed below, sequenced in a study of OX40 agonist ivuxolimab in advanced cancers. The assay was immunoSEQ multiplex PCR, and TCRdb's table has in-frame clones only and misses some. This repertoire shows over 10,000 clones, roughly two thirds found once; its top ten account for roughly 29%. The starting material was CD4+ or CD8+ T cells sorted from blood, obtained in a trial of the OX40 agonist ivuxolimab. The receptors were sampled from an adult with an advanced solid tumor such as melanoma, head and neck, liver or kidney cancer.

This clone has only one observation. The V and J genes are TRBV7-9 and TRBJ2-5; D gene unclear. Trimming stripped 2 bases from V and 2 bases from J, with 15 bases between. The CDR3 totals 16 residues. CDR1 is SEHNR and CDR2 is FQNEAQ in the germline V gene (reference sequence). CDR3 amino acids: CASSLPLGMTQETQYF. CDR3 nucleotide sequence: TGTGCCAGCAGCTTACCCCTGGGGATGACTCAAGAGACCCAGTACTTC.

The CDR3: CASSVSASSYNEQFF. The CDR3 DNA reads as TGTGCCAGCAGTGTTAGCGCAAGCTCCTACAATGAGCAGTTCTTC. The chain joins TRBV27 to TRBJ2-1, with D perhaps matching TRBD2 (5 bases). Germline CDR1 reads MNHEY; CDR2 reads SMNVEV (reference sequence). The V and J ends lost 5 bases and 0 bases respectively, with 11 bases between them. The CDR3 has 15 residues.

J is TRBJ1-1 and V is TRBV7-8; D remains ambiguous. The CDR3 runs to 14 residues. Germline-derived CDR1 and CDR2 are SGHVS and FQNEAQ. The V end was cut by 1 base, the J end by 5 bases, with 11 bases between. Here the CDR3 reads CASSLGQPKTEAFF. DNA for the CDR3: TGTGCCAGCAGCTTAGGGCAGCCGAAAACTGAAGCTTTCTTT.

The rearrangement joins TRBV28 to TRBJ1-1, with D possibly being TRBD1 (6 bases). This CDR3 contains 15 residues. The V end was cut by 3 bases, the J end by 4 bases, with 15 bases between. The germline CDR1 and CDR2 sequences are MDHEN and SYDVKM. CDR3 amino acids: CASSLVGTWGTEAFF. In DNA, the CDR3 is TGTGCCAGCAGTTTGGTAGGGACATGGGGCACTGAAGCTTTCTTT.

The chain combines TRBV6-1 with TRBJ1-2, with D perhaps TRBD1 (6 bases). The CDR3 extends over 15 amino acids. Germline CDR1 is MNHNS and CDR2 is SASEGT. With 1 base removed from V and 4 bases from J, the gap between germline ends came to 13 bases. CDR3 in amino acids: CASSEEYRALYGYTF. CDR3 bases: TGTGCCAGCAGTGAAGAGTACAGGGCCCTCTATGGCTACACCTTC.

The CDR3 coding sequence is TGCGCCAGCAGCCCCGGGGCCGATGAGCAGTTCTTC. Its translation: CASSPGADEQFF. The gene calls are TRBV4-1 and TRBJ2-1; possibly TRBD1 or TRBD2 for D (5 bases each). V lost 4 bases and J lost 8, with 9 bases in between. The CDR3 spans 12 residues. Germline V CDR1 and CDR2: MGHRA, YSYEKL.

This clone came up a few times. This chain connects TRBV27 to TRBJ2-7, with TRBD2 matching over 10 bases. Germline V gene data show CDR1 as MNHEY and CDR2 as SMNVEV (reference sequence). The J segment lost 4 bases and the V segment lost 2 bases, leaving 2 bases of the junction unmatched. This CDR3 comprises 14 residues. The CDR3, as DNA: TGTGCCAGCAGTTTAACGACTAGCGGGTACGAGCAGTACTTC. Amino acid sequence: CASSLTTSGYEQYF.

The genes are TRBV7-9 and TRBJ2-7; 8 bases are a match to TRBD2. The length of the CDR3 is 13 residues. Germline CDR1 reads SEHNR; CDR2 reads FQNEAQ (reference sequence). V gave up 5 bases and J gave up 4 bases; unmatched junction bases: 4. The CDR3, as DNA: TGTGCCAGCAGCCCACGGGGGGGATACGAGCAGTACTTC. As protein: CASSPRGGYEQYF.

In its sample, this clone was seen many times. Other DNA sequences in this specimen translate into the identical CDR3. The chain is built from TRBV28 and TRBJ2-7, with 7 bases fitting TRBD2. The CDR3 runs to 15 residues. CDR1 and CDR2 (germline): MDHEN, SYDVKM. J lost 4 bases, V lost 6 bases, and 12 bases had no gene match. In nucleotides, the CDR3 is TGTGCCAGCAGCCTTCTGGGGGGGGATTTATACGAGCAGTACTTC. This gives the protein CASSLLGGDLYEQYF.

The V call is TRBV10-1, the J call TRBJ1-2; D remains ambiguous. Germline assignment: CDR1 WNHNN and CDR2 SYGVQD (reference sequence). The CDR3 contains 13 residues. V shed 2 bases and J shed 4 bases, with 8 bases lying between them. The CDR3 sequence: CASSETAGYGYTF. The CDR3, as DNA: TGCGCCAGCAGTGAGACAGCTGGCTATGGCTACACCTTC.

This sequence joins TRBV19 and TRBJ2-1; possible D gene TRBD1, 6 bases. CDR3 length: 13 residues. Trimming took off 6 bases at V and 3 bases at J, with 9 bases between the two ends. The V gene's germline CDR1 is LNHDA and CDR2 SQIVND (reference sequence). Here the CDR3 DNA reads TGTGCCAGTAGCGGGACACACTACAATGAGCAGTTCTTC. Translating gives CASSGTHYNEQFF. The entire variable domain, with the rest obtained from reference TRBV19 and TRBJ2-1, is as follows: DGGITQSPKYLFRKEGQNVTLSCEQNLNHDAMYWYRQDPGQGLRLIYYSQIVNDFQKGDIAEGYSVSREKKESFPLTVTSAQKNPTAFYLCASSGTHYNEQFFGPGTRLTVL.

CDR3 amino acids: CASSYVGDEQYF. Here the CDR3 DNA reads TGTGCCAGCAGTTATGTAGGGGACGAGCAGTACTTC. The chain recombines TRBV21-1 with TRBJ2-7; the table's D gene call, TRBD1, was not cross checked with the DNA. TRBV21-1 constitutes a pseudogene. This CDR3 comprises 12 residues.